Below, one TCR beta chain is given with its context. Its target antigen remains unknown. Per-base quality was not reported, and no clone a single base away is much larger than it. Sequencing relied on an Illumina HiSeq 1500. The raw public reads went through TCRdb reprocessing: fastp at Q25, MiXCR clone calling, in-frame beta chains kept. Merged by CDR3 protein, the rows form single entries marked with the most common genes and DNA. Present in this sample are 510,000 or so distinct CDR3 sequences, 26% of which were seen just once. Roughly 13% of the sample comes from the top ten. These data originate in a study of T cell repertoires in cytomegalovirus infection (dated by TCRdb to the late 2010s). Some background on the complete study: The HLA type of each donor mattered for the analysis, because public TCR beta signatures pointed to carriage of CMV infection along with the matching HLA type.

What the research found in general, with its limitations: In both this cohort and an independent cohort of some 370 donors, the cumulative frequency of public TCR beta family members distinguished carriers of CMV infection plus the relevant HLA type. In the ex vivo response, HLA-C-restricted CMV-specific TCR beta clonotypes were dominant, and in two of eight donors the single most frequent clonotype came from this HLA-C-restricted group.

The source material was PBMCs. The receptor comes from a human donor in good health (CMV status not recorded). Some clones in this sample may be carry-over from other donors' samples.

The nucleotide sequence is given as TGTGCCAGCAGCCCTATAAGGGGGTCCTACAATGAGCAGTTCTTC. Its protein reads: CASSPIRGSYNEQFF. The sequence is built from TRBV11-3 and TRBJ2-1, with a weak D call of TRBD1 (6 bases match). Via the germline V gene, CDR1 is SGHNT and CDR2 YENEEA. From cysteine to phenylalanine, the CDR3 is 15 amino acids long. Here the CDR3 DNA is all that survives: 45 bases in frame from base 1. The junction shows trimming of 5 bases on V and 1 base on J, plus 12 bases between the germline ends.